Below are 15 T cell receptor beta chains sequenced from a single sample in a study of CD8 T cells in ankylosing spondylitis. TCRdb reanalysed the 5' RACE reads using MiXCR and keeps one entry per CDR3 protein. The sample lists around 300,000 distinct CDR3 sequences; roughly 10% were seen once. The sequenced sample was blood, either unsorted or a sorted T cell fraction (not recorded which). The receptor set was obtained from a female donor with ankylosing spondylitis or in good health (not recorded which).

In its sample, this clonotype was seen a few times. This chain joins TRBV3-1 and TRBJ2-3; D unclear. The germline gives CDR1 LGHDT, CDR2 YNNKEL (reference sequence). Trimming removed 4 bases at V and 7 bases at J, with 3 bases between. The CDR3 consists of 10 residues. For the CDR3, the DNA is TGTGCCAGCAGCCGAAATACGCAGTATTTT. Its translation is CASSRNTQYF.

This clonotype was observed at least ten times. The CDR3 spells CSAPRDALNYGYTF. In DNA form, the CDR3 reads TGCAGTGCCCCAAGGGACGCCCTTAACTATGGCTACACCTTC. This chain uses TRBV20-1 with TRBJ1-2, with a possible D match to TRBD1 (5 bases). The germline V gene encodes CDR1 DFQATT and CDR2 SNEGSKA (reference sequence). V was trimmed by 6 bases and J by 1 base, leaving 15 bases between them. The CDR3 spans 14 residues.

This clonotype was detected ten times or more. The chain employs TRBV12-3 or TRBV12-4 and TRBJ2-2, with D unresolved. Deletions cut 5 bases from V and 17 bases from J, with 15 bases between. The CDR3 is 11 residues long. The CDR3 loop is CASSARQASFF. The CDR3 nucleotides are TGTGCCAGCAGTGCCCGACAAGCAAGTTTTTTT.

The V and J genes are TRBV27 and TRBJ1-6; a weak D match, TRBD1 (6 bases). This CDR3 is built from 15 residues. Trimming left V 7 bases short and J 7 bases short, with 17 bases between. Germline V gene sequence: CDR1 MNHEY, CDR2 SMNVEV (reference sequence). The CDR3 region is CASNTGQILNSPLHF. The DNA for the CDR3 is TGTGCCAGCAACACAGGACAGATTTTGAATTCACCCCTCCACTTT.

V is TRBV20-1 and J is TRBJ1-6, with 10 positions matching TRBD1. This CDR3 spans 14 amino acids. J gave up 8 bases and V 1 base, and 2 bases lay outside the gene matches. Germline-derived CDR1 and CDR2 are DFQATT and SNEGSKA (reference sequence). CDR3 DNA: TGCAGTGCTAGAGGGGGACAGGGGTATTCACCCCTCCACTTT. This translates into CSARGGQGYSPLHF.

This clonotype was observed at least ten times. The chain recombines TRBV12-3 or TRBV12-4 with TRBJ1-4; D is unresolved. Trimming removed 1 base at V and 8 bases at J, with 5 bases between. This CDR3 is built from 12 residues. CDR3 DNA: TGTGCCAGCAGTTTAGGCGGAGAAAAACTGTTTTTT. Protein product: CASSLGGEKLFF.

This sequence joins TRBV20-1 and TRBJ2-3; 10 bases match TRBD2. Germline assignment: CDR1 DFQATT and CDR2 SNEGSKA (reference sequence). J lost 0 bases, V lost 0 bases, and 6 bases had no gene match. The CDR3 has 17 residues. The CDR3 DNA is TGCAGTGCTAGAGATCCCCTGACTAGCGGGAGCACAGATACGCAGTATTTT. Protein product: CSARDPLTSGSTDTQYF.

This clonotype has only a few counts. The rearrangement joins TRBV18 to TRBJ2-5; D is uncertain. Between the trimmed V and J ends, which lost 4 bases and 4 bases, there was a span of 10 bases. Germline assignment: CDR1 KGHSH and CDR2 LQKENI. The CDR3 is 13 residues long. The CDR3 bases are TGTGCCAGCTCACGTTCCAGGTCAGAGACCCAGTACTTC. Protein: CASSRSRSETQYF.

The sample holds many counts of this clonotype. The DNA for the CDR3 is TGTGCCAGCAGCTTGACAGGGGACAATCAGCCCCAGCATTTT. Its protein is CASSLTGDNQPQHF. This chain connects TRBV7-2 to TRBJ1-5; 8 nucleotides line up with TRBD1. CDR1 is SGHTA, CDR2 FQGNSA, per germline. With V trimmed by 3 bases and J by 3 bases, 1 base remained unmatched. There are 14 residues in the CDR3.

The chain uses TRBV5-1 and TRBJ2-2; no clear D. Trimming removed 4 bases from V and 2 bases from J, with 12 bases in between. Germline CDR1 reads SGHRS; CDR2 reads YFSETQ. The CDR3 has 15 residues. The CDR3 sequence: CASSQRSDNTGELFF. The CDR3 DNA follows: TGCGCCAGCAGCCAGCGCAGCGACAACACCGGGGAGCTGTTTTTT.

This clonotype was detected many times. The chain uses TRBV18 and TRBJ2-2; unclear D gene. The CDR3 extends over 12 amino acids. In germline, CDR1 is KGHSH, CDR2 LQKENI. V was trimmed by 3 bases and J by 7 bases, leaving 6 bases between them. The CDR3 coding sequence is TGTGCCAGCTCACCCCAGATCGGGGAGCTGTTTTTT. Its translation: CASSPQIGELFF.

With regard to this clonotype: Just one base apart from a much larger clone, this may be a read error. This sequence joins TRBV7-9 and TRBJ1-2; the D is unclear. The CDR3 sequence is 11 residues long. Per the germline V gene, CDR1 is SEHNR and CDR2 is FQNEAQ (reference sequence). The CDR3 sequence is CASSSNYGDTF. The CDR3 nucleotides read TGTGCCAGCAGCTCGAACTATGGCGACACCTTC.

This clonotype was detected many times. The chain's CDR3 is CASSHRGAQETQYF. CDR3 coding DNA: TGTGCCAGCAGCCACAGGGGAGCCCAAGAGACCCAGTACTTC. V gene TRBV9 combines with J gene TRBJ2-5; TRBD1 aligns across 7 bases. J lost 1 base, V lost 4 bases, and 4 bases had no gene match. Germline lookup yields CDR1 SGDLS and CDR2 YYNGEE. The CDR3 covers 14 residues.

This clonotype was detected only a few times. The CDR3 nucleotides are TGTGCCAGCAGTGGCTCAAACGGGTACGAGCAGTACTTC. Translated, it gives CASSGSNGYEQYF. This rearrangement joins TRBV27 to TRBJ2-7, with D uncertain. Germline CDR1 reads MNHEY; CDR2 reads SMNVEV (reference sequence). There are 13 residues in the CDR3. Trimming pared 5 bases from V and 4 bases from J, leaving 12 bases between.

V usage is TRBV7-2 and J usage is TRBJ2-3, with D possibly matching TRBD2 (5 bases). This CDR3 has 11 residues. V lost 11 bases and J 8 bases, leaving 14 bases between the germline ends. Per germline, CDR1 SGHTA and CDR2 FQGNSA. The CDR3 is CASLSEATQYF. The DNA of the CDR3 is TGTGCCTCCCTTAGCGAAGCTACGCAGTATTTT.